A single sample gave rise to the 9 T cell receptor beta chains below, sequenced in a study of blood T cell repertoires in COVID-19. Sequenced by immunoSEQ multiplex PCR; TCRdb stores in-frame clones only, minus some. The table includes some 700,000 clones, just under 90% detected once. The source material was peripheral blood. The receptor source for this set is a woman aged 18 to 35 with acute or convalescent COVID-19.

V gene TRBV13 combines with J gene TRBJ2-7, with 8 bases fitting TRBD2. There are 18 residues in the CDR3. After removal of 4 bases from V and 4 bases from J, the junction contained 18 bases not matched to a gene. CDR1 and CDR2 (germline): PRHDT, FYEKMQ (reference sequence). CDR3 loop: CASSSALAVPAGGYEQYF. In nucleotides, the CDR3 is TGTGCCAGCAGCTCCGCACTAGCGGTCCCGGCGGGGGGTTACGAGCAGTACTTC.

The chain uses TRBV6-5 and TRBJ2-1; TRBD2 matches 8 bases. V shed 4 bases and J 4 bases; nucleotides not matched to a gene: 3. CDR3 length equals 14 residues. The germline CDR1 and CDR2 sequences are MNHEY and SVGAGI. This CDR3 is CASSLRLAYNEQFF. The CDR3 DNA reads TGTGCCAGCAGTTTGAGACTAGCGTACAATGAGCAGTTCTTC.

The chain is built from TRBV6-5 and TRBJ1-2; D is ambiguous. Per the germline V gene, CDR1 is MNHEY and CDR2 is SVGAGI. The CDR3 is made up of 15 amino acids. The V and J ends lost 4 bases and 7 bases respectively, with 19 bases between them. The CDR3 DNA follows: TGTGCCAGCAGTTCCGGGCCAGGTAGTGCGGGTGGCTACACCTTC. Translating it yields CASSSGPGSAGGYTF.

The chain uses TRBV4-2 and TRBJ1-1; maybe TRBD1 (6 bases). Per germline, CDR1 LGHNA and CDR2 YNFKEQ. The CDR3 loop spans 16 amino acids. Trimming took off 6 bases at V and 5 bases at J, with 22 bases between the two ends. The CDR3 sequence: CASRQPGADPGTEAFF. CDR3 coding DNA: TGTGCCAGCAGACAACCAGGGGCCGACCCGGGGACTGAAGCTTTCTTT.

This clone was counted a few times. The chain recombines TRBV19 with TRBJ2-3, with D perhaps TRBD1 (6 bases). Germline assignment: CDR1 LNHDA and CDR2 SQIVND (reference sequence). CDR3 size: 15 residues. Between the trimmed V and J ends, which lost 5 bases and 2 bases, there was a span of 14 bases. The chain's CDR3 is CASSVYRVSTDTQYF. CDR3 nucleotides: TGTGCCAGTAGTGTCTACAGGGTTTCCACAGATACGCAGTATTTT.

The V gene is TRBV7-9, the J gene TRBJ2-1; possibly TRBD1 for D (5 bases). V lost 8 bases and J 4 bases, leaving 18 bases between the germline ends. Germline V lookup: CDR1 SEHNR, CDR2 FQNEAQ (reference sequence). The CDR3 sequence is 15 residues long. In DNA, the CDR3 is TGTGCCAGCGCGAAAATAGGGGAACATTACAATGAGCAGTTCTTC. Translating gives CASAKIGEHYNEQFF.

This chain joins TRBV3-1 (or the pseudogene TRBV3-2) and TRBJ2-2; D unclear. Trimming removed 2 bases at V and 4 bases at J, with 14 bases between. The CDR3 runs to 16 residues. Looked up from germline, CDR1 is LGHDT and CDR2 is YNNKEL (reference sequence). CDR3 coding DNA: TGTGCCAGCAGCCAACGCAGTGGCGGTGGCACCGGGGAGCTGTTTTTT. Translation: CASSQRSGGGTGELFF.

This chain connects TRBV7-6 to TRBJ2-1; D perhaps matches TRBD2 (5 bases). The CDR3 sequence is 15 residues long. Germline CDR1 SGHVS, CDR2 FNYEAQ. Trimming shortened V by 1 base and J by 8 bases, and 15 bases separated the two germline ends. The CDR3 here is CASSLGPNSRDEQFF. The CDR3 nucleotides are TGTGCCAGCAGCTTAGGTCCGAATTCGCGGGATGAGCAGTTCTTC.

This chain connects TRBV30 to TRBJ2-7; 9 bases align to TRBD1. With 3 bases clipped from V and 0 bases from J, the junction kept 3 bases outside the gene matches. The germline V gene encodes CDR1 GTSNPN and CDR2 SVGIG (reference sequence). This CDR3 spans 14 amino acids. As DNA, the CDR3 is TGTGCCTGGAGGTGGACAGGGGCCTCCTACGAGCAGTACTTC. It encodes CAWRWTGASYEQYF.